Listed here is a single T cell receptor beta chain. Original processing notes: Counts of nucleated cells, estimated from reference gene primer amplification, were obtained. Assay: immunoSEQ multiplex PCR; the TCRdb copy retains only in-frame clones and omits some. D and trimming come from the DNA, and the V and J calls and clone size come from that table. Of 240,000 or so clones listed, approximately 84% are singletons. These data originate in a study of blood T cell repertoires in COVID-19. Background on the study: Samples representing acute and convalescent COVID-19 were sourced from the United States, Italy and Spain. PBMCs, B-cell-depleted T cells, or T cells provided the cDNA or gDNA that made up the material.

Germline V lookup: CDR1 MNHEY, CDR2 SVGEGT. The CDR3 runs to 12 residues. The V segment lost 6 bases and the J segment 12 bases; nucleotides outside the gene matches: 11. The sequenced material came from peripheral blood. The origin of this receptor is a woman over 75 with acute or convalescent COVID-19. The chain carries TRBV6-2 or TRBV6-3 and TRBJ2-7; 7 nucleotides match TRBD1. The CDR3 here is CASSSGQDPLYF. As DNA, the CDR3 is TGTGCCAGCAGCTCCGGACAGGACCCCTTGTACTTC.